This T cell receptor (beta chain) was identified during a study of beta chain features in type 1 diabetes. At the level of the study: There was similarity between patients and healthy donors in age, gender and cell yields. General observations from the study: Significant though moderate, a shortening of TCRB CDR3s appeared in all four CD4+ subsets of Type 1 diabetes patients.

This clone was observed a few times. What it binds is unknown. Every bit of the isolated RNA underwent reverse transcription, so sequencing read expressed TCRB transcripts. Sequencing was performed with immunoSEQ multiplex PCR; in TCRdb, only in-frame clones are kept and a portion is missing. The sample holds around 130,000 clones, 16% seen once. The V gene end was trimmed by 4 bases and the J gene end by 6 bases; junction bases not matched to a gene: 10. From germline, CDR1 is PRHDT and CDR2 FYEKMQ (reference sequence). This CDR3 spans 17 amino acids. The receptor comes from a young man with type 1 diabetes. The chain joins TRBV13 to TRBJ2-3, with TRBD2 matching 13 bases. The sequencing input was central memory CD4+ T cells from blood. In nucleotides, the CDR3 is TGTGCCAGCAGCTCAAACCCACTAGCGGGGGGGCCTGATACGCAGTATTTT. It translates to CASSSNPLAGGPDTQYF.